This entry features one T cell receptor beta chain sequence. This specimen comes from a study of T cell responses to AZD1222 COVID-19 vaccine. Libraries were prepared by immunoSEQ multiplex PCR; TCRdb keeps only in-frame clonotypes and omits some of them. The repertoire holds some 150,000 clones, with approximately 87% as singletons. Losses at the gene ends were 2 bases for V and 8 bases for J; bases not matched to a gene: 9. Germline V lookup: CDR1 LGHDT, CDR2 YNNKEL (reference sequence). The CDR3 extends over 15 amino acids. The sequences come from peripheral blood, collected on day 0 of MenACWY control vaccination. The V call is TRBV3-1 (or the pseudogene TRBV3-2), the J call TRBJ2-7; 10 bases map to TRBD2. The TCR was taken from an adult in good health. CDR3 nucleotide sequence: TGTGCCAGCAGCCAACAAGCGGGGGGGACCGGGAAGCAGTACTTC. Residues: CASSQQAGGTGKQYF.